The present T cell receptor (beta chain) was sequenced within a study of T cells in Graves' hyperthyroidism and ophthalmopathy. Overall study context: Prior to any treatment, at the point of initial diagnosis, peripheral blood was collected.

Every diagnosis used clinical symptoms, serum thyroxine and TRAb, thyroid ultrasound and orbital computed tomography. From RNA transcripts, TCR beta CDR3 regions were amplified. Carried out on the TCR CDR3, a first-round RT-PCR used the HTBI primer set. TCRdb passed the multiplex PCR reads through MiXCR, listing each CDR3 protein once. The table lists around 450,000 distinct CDR3 sequences, around 16% of them singletons, with 13% to 15% in the top ten. Sequenced sample: blood. The receptor was derived from a woman aged 18-30 years with Graves' hyperthyroidism.

The CDR3 here is CASSPLRRGGSYEQYF. The CDR3 DNA follows: TGTGCCAGCAGCCCTCTGAGGAGAGGGGGCTCCTACGAGCAGTACTTC. The rearrangement links TRBV11-2 to TRBJ2-7; a possible D gene is TRBD1 (6 bases). CDR3 length equals 16 residues. Trimming took off 5 bases at V and 0 bases at J, with 17 bases between the two ends. Per the germline V gene, CDR1 is SGHAT and CDR2 is FQNNGV.